The sample holds one count of the clone carrying this T cell receptor beta chain. Antigen unknown. People who had autoimmune disease history or systemic immunosuppression were excluded. This sample is drawn from a study of OX40 agonist ivuxolimab in advanced cancers. About the study: Of mixed ages from about 20 to 85 and averaging about 60 years, the group was approximately 80% male.

Only in-frame clones appear in the TCRdb table, and some are missing; sequencing was by immunoSEQ multiplex PCR. The sample lists tens of thousands of clones, roughly nine tenths occurring once. The ends were cut back, 3 bases at V and 0 bases at J, with 8 bases in the middle. The CDR3 length is 14 residues. Germline values: CDR1 SGHTA, CDR2 FQGNSA. Study-wide points: Some nonresponders likewise displayed low normalized T-cell clonal expansion. The mean number of expanded clones was higher in CD8+ T cells than in CD4+.

This receptor was obtained from an adult with an advanced solid tumor such as melanoma, head and neck, liver or kidney cancer. The material was CD4+ or CD8+ T cells sorted from blood, obtained in a trial of the OX40 agonist ivuxolimab. The rearrangement uses TRBV7-2 and TRBJ2-5; no clear D. As DNA, the CDR3 is TGTGCCAGCAGCTTCGGACGGAACCAAGAGACCCAGTACTTC. This encodes CASSFGRNQETQYF. Drawing the rest from reference TRBV7-2 and TRBJ2-5, the complete variable domain is GAGVSQSPSNKVTEKGKDVELRCDPISGHTALYWYRQSLGQGLEFLIYFQGNSAPDKSGLPSDRFSAERTGGSVSTLTIQRTQQEDSAVYLCASSFGRNQETQYFGPGTRLLVL.